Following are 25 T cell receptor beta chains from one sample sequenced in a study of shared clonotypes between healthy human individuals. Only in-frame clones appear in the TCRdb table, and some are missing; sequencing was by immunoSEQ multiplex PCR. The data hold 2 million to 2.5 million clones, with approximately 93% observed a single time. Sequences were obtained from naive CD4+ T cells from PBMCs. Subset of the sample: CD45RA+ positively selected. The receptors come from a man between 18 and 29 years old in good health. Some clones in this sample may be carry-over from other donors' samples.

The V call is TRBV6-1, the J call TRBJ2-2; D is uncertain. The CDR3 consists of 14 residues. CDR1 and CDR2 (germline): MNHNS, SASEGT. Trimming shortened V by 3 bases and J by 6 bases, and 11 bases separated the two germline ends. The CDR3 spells CASSDETGPGELFF. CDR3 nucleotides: TGTGCCAGCAGTGACGAGACTGGCCCCGGGGAGCTGTTTTTT.

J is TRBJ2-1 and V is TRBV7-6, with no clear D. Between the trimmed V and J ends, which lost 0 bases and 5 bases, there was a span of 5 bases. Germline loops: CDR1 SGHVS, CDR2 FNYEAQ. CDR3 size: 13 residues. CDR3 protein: CASSLAQHNEQFF. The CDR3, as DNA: TGTGCCAGCAGCTTAGCGCAACACAATGAGCAGTTCTTC.

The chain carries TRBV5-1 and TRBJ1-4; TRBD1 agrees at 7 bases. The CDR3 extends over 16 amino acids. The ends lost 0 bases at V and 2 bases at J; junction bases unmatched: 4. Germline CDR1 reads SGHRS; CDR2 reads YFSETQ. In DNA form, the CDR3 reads TGCGCCAGCAGCTTGGAAGGGGGCGCGACTAATGAAAAACTGTTTTTT. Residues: CASSLEGGATNEKLFF.

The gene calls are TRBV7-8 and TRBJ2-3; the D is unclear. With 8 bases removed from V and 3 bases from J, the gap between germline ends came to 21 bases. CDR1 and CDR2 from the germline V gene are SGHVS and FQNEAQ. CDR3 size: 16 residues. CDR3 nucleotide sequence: TGTGCCAGCCGTACTCGGGCCCTTTCTAAGACAGATACGCAGTATTTT. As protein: CASRTRALSKTDTQYF.

The CDR3 loop reads CASSNRDSTNYGYTF. DNA of the CDR3: TGTGCCAGCAGCAACCGGGACAGTACTAACTATGGCTACACCTTC. The genes are TRBV7-8 and TRBJ1-2; 7 bases are shared with TRBD1. The V segment lost 5 bases and the J segment 0 bases; nucleotides outside the gene matches: 6. CDR3 length: 15 amino acids. Germline CDR1 and CDR2: SGHVS and FQNEAQ.

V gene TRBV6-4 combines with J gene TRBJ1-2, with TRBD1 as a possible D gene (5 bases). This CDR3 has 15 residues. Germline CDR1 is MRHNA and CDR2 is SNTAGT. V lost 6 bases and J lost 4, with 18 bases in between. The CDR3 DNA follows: TGTGCCAGCAGCCTAACACCGGGAGGGGTCTATGGCTACACCTTC. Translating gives CASSLTPGGVYGYTF.

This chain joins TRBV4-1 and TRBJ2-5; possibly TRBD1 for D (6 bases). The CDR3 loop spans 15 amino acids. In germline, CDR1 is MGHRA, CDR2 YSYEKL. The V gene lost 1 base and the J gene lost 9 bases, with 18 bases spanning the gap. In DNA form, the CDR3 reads TGCGCCAGCAGCCAAGCGACCACCGGACAGTACTCCCAGTACTTC. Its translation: CASSQATTGQYSQYF.

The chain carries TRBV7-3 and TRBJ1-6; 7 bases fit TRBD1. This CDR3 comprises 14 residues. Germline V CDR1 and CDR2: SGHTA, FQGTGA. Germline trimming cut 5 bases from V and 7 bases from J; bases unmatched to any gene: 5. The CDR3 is CASSTGTANSPLHF. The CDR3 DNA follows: TGTGCCAGCAGCACAGGGACAGCCAATTCACCCCTCCACTTT.

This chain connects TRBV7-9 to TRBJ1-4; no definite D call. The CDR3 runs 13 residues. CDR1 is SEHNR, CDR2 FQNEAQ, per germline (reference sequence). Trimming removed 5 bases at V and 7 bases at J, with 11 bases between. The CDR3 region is CASSGGPAEKLFF. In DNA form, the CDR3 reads TGTGCCAGCAGCGGAGGCCCTGCTGAAAAACTGTTTTTT.

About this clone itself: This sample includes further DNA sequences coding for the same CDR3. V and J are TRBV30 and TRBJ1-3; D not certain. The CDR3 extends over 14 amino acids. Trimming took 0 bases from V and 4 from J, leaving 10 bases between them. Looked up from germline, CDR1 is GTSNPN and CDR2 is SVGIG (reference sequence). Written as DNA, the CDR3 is TGTGCCTGGAGTGTAGGAGGGTCGGGAAACACCATATATTTT. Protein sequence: CAWSVGGSGNTIYF. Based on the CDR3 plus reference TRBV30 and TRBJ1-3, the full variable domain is SQTIHQWPATLVQPVGSPLSLECTVEGTSNPNLYWYRQAAGRGLQLLFYSVGIGQISSEVPQNLSASRPQDRQFILSSKKLLLSDSGFYLCAWSVGGSGNTIYFGEGSWLTVV.

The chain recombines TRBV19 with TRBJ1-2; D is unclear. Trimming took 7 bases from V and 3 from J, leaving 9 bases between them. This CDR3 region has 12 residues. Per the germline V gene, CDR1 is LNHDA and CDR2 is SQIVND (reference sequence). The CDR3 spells CASTGPYYGYTF. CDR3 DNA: TGTGCCAGTACCGGACCGTACTATGGCTACACCTTC.

Here the CDR3 reads CASSFLRASPYEQYF. The CDR3 DNA reads as TGTGCCAGCAGTTTCCTGAGGGCTAGCCCGTACGAGCAGTACTTC. The V call is TRBV27, the J call TRBJ2-7, with D possibly TRBD2 on 5 matching bases. CDR1 and CDR2 from the germline V gene are MNHEY and SMNVEV (reference sequence). Trimming shortened V by 3 bases and J by 4 bases, and 16 bases separated the two germline ends. The CDR3 is 15 amino acids.

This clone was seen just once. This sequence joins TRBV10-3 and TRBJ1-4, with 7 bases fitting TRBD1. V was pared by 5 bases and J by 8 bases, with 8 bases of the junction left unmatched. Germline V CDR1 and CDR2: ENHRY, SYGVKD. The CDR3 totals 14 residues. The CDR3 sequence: CAISQQGSNEKLFF. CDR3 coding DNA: TGTGCCATCAGTCAACAGGGGAGCAACGAAAAACTGTTTTTT.

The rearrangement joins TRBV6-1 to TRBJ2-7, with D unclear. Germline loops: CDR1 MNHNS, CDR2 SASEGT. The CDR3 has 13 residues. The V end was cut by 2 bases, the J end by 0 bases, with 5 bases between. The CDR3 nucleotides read TGTGCCAGCAGTGAATTTGTCTCCTACGAGCAGTACTTC. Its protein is CASSEFVSYEQYF.

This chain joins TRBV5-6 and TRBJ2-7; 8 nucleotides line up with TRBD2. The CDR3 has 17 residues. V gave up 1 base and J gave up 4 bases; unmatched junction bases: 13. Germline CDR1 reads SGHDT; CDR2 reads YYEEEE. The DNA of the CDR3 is TGTGCCAGCAGCTTGTTTGCGATGCCGGGAGGGCGGTACGAGCAGTACTTC. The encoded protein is CASSLFAMPGGRYEQYF.

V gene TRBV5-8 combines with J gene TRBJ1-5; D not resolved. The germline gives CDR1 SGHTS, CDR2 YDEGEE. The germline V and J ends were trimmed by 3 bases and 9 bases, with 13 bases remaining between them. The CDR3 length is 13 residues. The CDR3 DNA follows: TGTGCCAGCAGCTCCGGGCCCCTCGCGCCCCAGCATTTT. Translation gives CASSSGPLAPQHF.

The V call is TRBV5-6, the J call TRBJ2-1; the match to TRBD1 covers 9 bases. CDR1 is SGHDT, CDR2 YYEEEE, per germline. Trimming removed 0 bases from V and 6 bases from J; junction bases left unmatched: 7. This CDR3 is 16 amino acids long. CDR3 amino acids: CASSLAGTGLGNEQFF. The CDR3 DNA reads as TGTGCCAGCAGCTTGGCCGGGACAGGGCTGGGCAATGAGCAGTTCTTC.

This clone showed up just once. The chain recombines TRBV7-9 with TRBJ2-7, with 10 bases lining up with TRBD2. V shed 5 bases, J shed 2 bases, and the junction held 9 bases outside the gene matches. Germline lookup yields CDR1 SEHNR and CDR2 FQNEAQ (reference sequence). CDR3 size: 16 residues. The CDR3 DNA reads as TGTGCCAGCAGCAAGAATCCTAGCGGGAGAACCTACGAGCAGTACTTC. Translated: CASSKNPSGRTYEQYF.

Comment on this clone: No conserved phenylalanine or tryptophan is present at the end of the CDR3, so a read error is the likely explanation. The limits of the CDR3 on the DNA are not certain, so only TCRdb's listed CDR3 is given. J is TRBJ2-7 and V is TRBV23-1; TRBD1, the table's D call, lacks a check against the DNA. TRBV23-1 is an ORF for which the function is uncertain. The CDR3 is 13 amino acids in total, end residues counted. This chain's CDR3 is CASSQVPGTGPII.

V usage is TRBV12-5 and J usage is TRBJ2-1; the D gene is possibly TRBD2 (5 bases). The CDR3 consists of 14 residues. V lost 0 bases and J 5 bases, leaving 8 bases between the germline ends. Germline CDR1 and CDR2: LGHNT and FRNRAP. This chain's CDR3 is CASGLVGLNNEQFF. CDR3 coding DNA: TGTGCTAGTGGTTTGGTTGGACTGAACAATGAGCAGTTCTTC.

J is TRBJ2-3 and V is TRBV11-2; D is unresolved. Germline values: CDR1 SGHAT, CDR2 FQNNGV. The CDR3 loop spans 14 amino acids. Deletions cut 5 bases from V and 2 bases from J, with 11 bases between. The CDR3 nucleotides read TGTGCCAGCAGCACCCCTTTCTCCACAGATACGCAGTATTTT. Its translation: CASSTPFSTDTQYF.

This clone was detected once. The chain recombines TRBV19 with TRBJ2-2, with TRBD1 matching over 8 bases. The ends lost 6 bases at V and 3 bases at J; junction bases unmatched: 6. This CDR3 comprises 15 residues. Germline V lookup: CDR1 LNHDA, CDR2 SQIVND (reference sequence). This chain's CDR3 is CASRNRGKYTGELFF. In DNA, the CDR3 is TGTGCCAGTAGGAACAGGGGGAAGTACACCGGGGAGCTGTTTTTT.

CDR3 nucleotide sequence: TGTGCCAGCAGTTATAATGCCGGAGGTGAGCAGTTCTTC. Its translation: CASSYNAGGEQFF. The gene calls are TRBV6-6 and TRBJ2-1, with D possibly being TRBD2 (5 bases). The V gene lost 3 bases and the J gene lost 9 bases, with 12 bases spanning the gap. The length of the CDR3 is 13 residues. Germline V gene data show CDR1 as MNHNY and CDR2 as SVGAGI (reference sequence).

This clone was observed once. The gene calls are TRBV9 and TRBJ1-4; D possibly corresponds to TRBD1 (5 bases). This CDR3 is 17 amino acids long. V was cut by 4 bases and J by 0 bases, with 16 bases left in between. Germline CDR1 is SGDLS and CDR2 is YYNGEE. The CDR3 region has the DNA TGTGCCAGCAGCCCGACGGGGACGCCAGCAACTAATGAAAAACTGTTTTTT. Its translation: CASSPTGTPATNEKLFF.

The CDR3 nucleotides are TGTGCCAGCAGCAAGAAGGGGGGGTCTTCAGCTAGCGGGAGGGTAAATGAGCAGTTCTTC. As protein: CASSKKGGSSASGRVNEQFF. The genes are TRBV5-5 and TRBJ2-1; 12 bases match TRBD2. The V gene end was trimmed by 4 bases and the J gene end by 7 bases; junction bases not matched to a gene: 21. The germline CDR1 and CDR2 sequences are SGHKS and YYEKEE (reference sequence). The CDR3 covers 20 residues.